This TCR beta chain derives from a study of T-cell reconstitution after alpha-beta-depleted transplantation in children. Researchers prepared the TCRbeta library using unique molecular identifiers, the study reports. TCRdb independently ran MiXCR on the PCR reads; one entry per CDR3 protein. The sample shows over 150,000 distinct CDR3 sequences, more than 12% of them seen only once. This clonotype appeared many times. Looked up from germline, CDR1 is SEHNR and CDR2 is FQNEAQ (reference sequence). This CDR3 has 17 residues. Trimming pared 3 bases from V and 1 base from J, leaving 18 bases between. V and J are TRBV7-9 and TRBJ2-5, with D perhaps TRBD2 (6 bases). This TCR was sampled from a human donor who donated a stem cell graft to a child with acute lymphoblastic leukemia. This specimen was PBMCs from the stem cell graft donor, taken from the stem cell graft. CDR3 nucleotides: TGTGCCAGCAGCTTTCCCCGAACTCCGGGGGTCCAAGAGACCCAGTACTTC. It yields the protein CASSFPRTPGVQETQYF.